The 26 T cell receptor beta chains in this list originate from one sample, sequenced in a study of beta chain features in type 1 diabetes. Isolated RNA was reverse transcribed in full, so expressed TCRB transcripts were sequenced. Here immunoSEQ multiplex PCR was the method, and the copy in TCRdb shows in-frame clones only, minus some. The sample contains roughly 500,000 clones, approximately 10% of which appear only once. Material: naive CD4+ T cells from blood. These receptors were obtained from a woman aged 18-29 years in good health.

This clone was counted only a few times. V gene TRBV30 combines with J gene TRBJ1-1; maybe TRBD1 (5 bases). The germline V and J ends were trimmed by 7 bases and 1 base, with 16 bases remaining between them. Per germline, CDR1 GTSNPN and CDR2 SVGIG (reference sequence). The CDR3 is 14 amino acids. The DNA for the CDR3 is TGTGCCTTTGACCGGGGCAGAAGGAACACTGAAGCTTTCTTT. Translating gives CAFDRGRRNTEAFF.

The chain combines TRBV7-2 with TRBJ2-3, with 11 nucleotides matching TRBD2. This CDR3 comprises 16 residues. V lost 2 bases and J lost 4; bases outside the gene matches: 5. Looked up from germline, CDR1 is SGHTA and CDR2 is FQGNSA. CDR3 bases: TGTGCCAGCAGCTTAACTACTAGCGGGGGAGCAGATACGCAGTATTTT. It translates to CASSLTTSGGADTQYF.

This clone was seen only a few times. The chain carries TRBV5-6 and TRBJ1-2; 10 bases map to TRBD1. Germline lookup yields CDR1 SGHDT and CDR2 YYEEEE. J was trimmed by 6 bases and V by 4 bases; bases with no gene match: 12. This CDR3 has 16 residues. CDR3 amino acids: CASSPKAVDRGHGYTF. CDR3 bases: TGTGCCAGCAGCCCCAAGGCCGTCGACAGGGGGCATGGCTACACCTTC.

The genes are TRBV5-1 and TRBJ1-2; TRBD1 is a possible D gene (5 bases). Trimming removed 1 base at V and 5 bases at J, with 21 bases between. The germline V gene encodes CDR1 SGHRS and CDR2 YFSETQ. The CDR3 runs to 17 residues. The CDR3 loop reads CASSLIQGGVNLYGYTF. The DNA for the CDR3 is TGCGCCAGCAGCTTGATCCAGGGAGGTGTTAACTTGTATGGCTACACCTTC.

This clone was seen more than once but under ten times. The chain links TRBV7-9 to TRBJ2-7; no clear D. This CDR3 comprises 13 residues. From germline, CDR1 is SEHNR and CDR2 FQNEAQ (reference sequence). Trimming took off 1 base at V and 4 bases at J, with 8 bases between the two ends. The CDR3 DNA is TGTGCCAGCAGCTTAGGACGCGATTACGAGCAGTACGTC. Protein product: CASSLGRDYEQYV.

The chain is built from TRBV30 and TRBJ1-5; TRBD1 is a possible D gene (5 bases). Trimming cost V 5 bases and J 0 bases, with 17 bases left between them. The CDR3 is 16 residues long. CDR1 is GTSNPN, CDR2 SVGIG, per germline (reference sequence). This chain's CDR3 is CAWGIPRRGSNQPQHF. The CDR3, as DNA: TGTGCCTGGGGTATACCCCGAAGGGGTAGCAATCAGCCCCAGCATTTT.

V usage is TRBV6-5 and J usage is TRBJ2-1, with D unresolved. Trimming stripped 2 bases from V and 5 bases from J, with 7 bases between. CDR3 length: 13 residues. CDR1 is MNHEY, CDR2 SVGAGI, per germline. The CDR3 spells CASSYRLNNEQFF. The CDR3 DNA reads as TGTGCCAGCAGTTACAGGCTGAACAATGAGCAGTTCTTC.

V is TRBV5-1 and J is TRBJ1-2; no clear D gene. The CDR3 is made up of 14 amino acids. The V and J ends lost 0 bases and 3 bases respectively, with 9 bases between them. Germline lookup yields CDR1 SGHRS and CDR2 YFSETQ. This CDR3 is CASSLGGADYGYTF. DNA of the CDR3: TGCGCCAGCAGCTTGGGCGGCGCCGACTATGGCTACACCTTC.

This clone came up a few times. The chain couples TRBV5-4 to TRBJ2-1, with a tentative D call TRBD2 (5 bases). The CDR3 is made up of 12 amino acids. Per the germline V gene, CDR1 is SGHNT and CDR2 is YYREEE (reference sequence). V dropped 3 bases and J dropped 8 bases, with 9 bases sitting between them. CDR3 loop: CASSSGVDEQFF. For the CDR3, the DNA is TGTGCCAGCAGCTCCGGGGTCGATGAGCAGTTCTTC.

This clone was counted between two and nine times. As DNA, the CDR3 is TGTGCCAGCAGACGGACAGAAGGTGAAGCTTTCTTT. Translated, it gives CASRRTEGEAFF. This chain uses TRBV5-4 with TRBJ1-1; D possibly corresponds to TRBD1 (6 bases). The CDR3 loop spans 12 amino acids. Trimming left V 5 bases short and J 7 bases short, with 12 bases between. Germline assignment: CDR1 SGHNT and CDR2 YYREEE (reference sequence).

The chain joins TRBV29-1 to TRBJ2-7, with 7 bases fitting TRBD1. The germline V gene has CDR1 SQVTM and CDR2 ANQGSEA. The CDR3 totals 12 residues. V was clipped by 3 bases and J by 2 bases; unmatched bases: 1. The CDR3 protein is CSVEGQTYEQYF. The DNA for the CDR3 is TGCAGCGTTGAGGGACAGACCTACGAGCAGTACTTC.

This clone was seen a few times. The sample contains more than one DNA sequence encoding this CDR3. J is TRBJ2-1 and V is TRBV7-2; D is undetermined. Germline-derived CDR1 and CDR2 are SGHTA and FQGNSA. The CDR3 is 13 amino acids. V shed 1 base and J shed 5 bases, with 6 bases lying between them. As DNA, the CDR3 is TGTGCCAGCAGCTTAGGGACGGACAATGAGCAGTTCTTC. The encoded protein is CASSLGTDNEQFF.

The genes are TRBV30 and TRBJ2-1, with D uncertain. V was cut by 2 bases and J by 0 bases, with 8 bases left in between. In germline, CDR1 is GTSNPN, CDR2 SVGIG (reference sequence). The CDR3 covers 14 residues. This chain's CDR3 is CAWSKPGSYNEQFF. CDR3 nucleotides: TGTGCCTGGAGTAAGCCAGGCTCCTACAATGAGCAGTTCTTC.

This clone turned up a few times. V usage is TRBV2 and J usage is TRBJ2-2, with TRBD2 identical over 7 bases. This CDR3 comprises 16 residues. Germline V gene sequence: CDR1 SNHLY, CDR2 FYNNEI. The ends lost 8 bases at V and 0 bases at J; junction bases unmatched: 9. The CDR3 nucleotides are TGTGCCAGCTATAGGCTAGCGGCCGCGAACACCGGGGAGCTGTTTTTT. The encoded protein is CASYRLAAANTGELFF.

Concerning this clone itself: A much larger clone lies a single base off, so this may be a read error. The rearrangement links TRBV29-1 to TRBJ2-7, with TRBD1 matching over 10 bases. The CDR3 runs to 12 residues. Germline values: CDR1 SQVTM, CDR2 ANQGSEA. J gave up 2 bases and V 7 bases, and 2 bases lay outside the gene matches. CDR3 protein: CSAGQGAYEQYF. DNA for the CDR3: TGCAGCGCCGGACAGGGGGCCTACGAGCAGTACTTC.

This chain uses TRBV4-3 with TRBJ1-2; no clear D. The CDR3 sequence is 15 residues long. Trimming took 0 bases from V and 3 from J, leaving 11 bases between them. The germline V gene encodes CDR1 LGHNA and CDR2 YSLEER. The CDR3, as DNA: TGCGCCAGCAGCCAAGAAAGTACCGGGGACTATGGCTACACCTTC. Translated: CASSQESTGDYGYTF.

This clone was recorded many times. This chain joins TRBV14 and TRBJ2-1, with a tentative D call TRBD2 (5 bases). The CDR3 spans 16 residues. Germline V CDR1 and CDR2: SGHDN, FVKESK. V lost 0 bases and J 0 bases, leaving 9 bases between the germline ends. CDR3 coding DNA: TGTGCCAGCAGCCAAGATTCGGGGAGCTCCTACAATGAGCAGTTCTTC. Its translation is CASSQDSGSSYNEQFF. The full variable domain, with the rest looked up from reference TRBV14 and TRBJ2-1, is EAGVTQFPSHSVIEKGQTVTLRCDPISGHDNLYWYRRVMGKEIKFLLHFVKESKQDESGMPNNRFLAERTGGTYSTLKVQPAELEDSGVYFCASSQDSGSSYNEQFFGPGTRLTVL.

This clone was detected a few times. CDR3 sequence: CASSPPGTGNNIQYF. The CDR3 DNA is TGTGCCAGCAGCCCCCCCGGGACAGGGAACAACATTCAGTACTTC. The chain links TRBV4-2 to TRBJ2-4; TRBD1 agrees at 9 bases. CDR3 length: 15 residues. With V trimmed by 4 bases and J by 7 bases, 8 bases remained unmatched. CDR1 and CDR2 (germline): LGHNA, YNFKEQ.

This clone turned up a few times. The chain uses TRBV29-1 and TRBJ2-5; weak D call: TRBD1 (6 bases). The J call is doubtful: the DNA matches TRBJ2-7 better. The V gene's germline CDR1 is SQVTM and CDR2 ANQGSEA. The CDR3 length is 11 residues. The CDR3: CSAGQIYEQYF. The CDR3 nucleotides read TGCAGCGCCGGACAGATCTACGAGCAGTACTTC.

This clone was detected a few times. The J gene is TRBJ2-4, the V gene TRBV11-2; no firm D call. Trimming shortened V by 3 bases and J by 0 bases, and 9 bases separated the two germline ends. CDR1 SGHAT and CDR2 FQNNGV come from the germline V gene. The CDR3 length is 15 residues. CDR3 DNA: TGTGCCAGCAGCTTCCACGGGTCAGCCAAAAACATTCAGTACTTC. Translation: CASSFHGSAKNIQYF. The full variable domain, its missing parts supplied by reference TRBV11-2 and TRBJ2-4, is EAGVAQSPRYKIIEKRQSVAFWCNPISGHATLYWYQQILGQGPKLLIQFQNNGVVDDSQLPKDRFSAERLKGVDSTLKIQPAKLEDSAVYLCASSFHGSAKNIQYFGAGTRLSVL.

This rearrangement joins TRBV18 to TRBJ2-7; D possibly corresponds to TRBD1 (5 bases). CDR1 and CDR2 (germline): KGHSH, LQKENI. The CDR3 contains 15 residues. Trimming pared 2 bases from V and 0 bases from J, leaving 11 bases between. Here the CDR3 reads CASSPVRASSYEQYF. The DNA for the CDR3 is TGTGCCAGCTCACCAGTCAGGGCAAGCTCCTACGAGCAGTACTTC.

This clone was seen a handful of times. The V call is TRBV29-1, the J call TRBJ2-3; tentatively, D is TRBD1 (5 bases). CDR1 SQVTM and CDR2 ANQGSEA come from the germline V gene. V was clipped by 7 bases and J by 2 bases, with 10 bases between them. CDR3 length equals 12 residues. The chain's CDR3 is CSADSSTDTQYF. For the CDR3, the DNA is TGCAGCGCAGACAGTTCCACAGATACGCAGTATTTT.

This chain joins TRBV7-9 and TRBJ2-1, with 9 positions matching TRBD1. This CDR3 contains 14 residues. The V gene's germline CDR1 is SEHNR and CDR2 FQNEAQ (reference sequence). V dropped 5 bases and J dropped 6; count of bases not matched to a gene: 5. The CDR3 here is CASSPRTGVNEQFF. In DNA, the CDR3 is TGTGCCAGCAGCCCCCGGACAGGGGTCAATGAGCAGTTCTTC.

The chain recombines TRBV28 with TRBJ2-7, with 9 bases fitting TRBD1. CDR3 size: 14 residues. Germline-derived CDR1 and CDR2 are MDHEN and SYDVKM. V lost 5 bases, J lost 7 bases, and 9 bases stayed unmatched. The CDR3 coding sequence is TGTGCCAGCAGTCCAGGGGACAGGGTGGGTGAGCAGTACGTC. It codes for CASSPGDRVGEQYV.

This clone has just a few counts. The chain couples TRBV30 to TRBJ2-2, with D maybe TRBD1 (5 bases). This CDR3 has 15 amino acids. Trimming removed 2 bases at V and 2 bases at J, with 12 bases between. Germline V gene sequence: CDR1 GTSNPN, CDR2 SVGIG (reference sequence). The CDR3 DNA reads TGTGCCTGGAGTCTCGACAGACCCAACACCGGGGAGCTGTTTTTT. Translated: CAWSLDRPNTGELFF.

This clone came up once. The J gene is TRBJ2-3, the V gene TRBV2; D perhaps matches TRBD2 (7 bases). CDR3 size: 15 residues. Germline CDR1 SNHLY, CDR2 FYNNEI. The V end lost 7 bases, the J end lost 5 bases, and 19 bases lay between the germline ends. For the CDR3, the DNA is TGTGCCAGCACTAGCGAGGGGGTAGCGGGAGATACGCAGTATTTT. Protein: CASTSEGVAGDTQYF.